Shown below are 2 T cell receptor beta chains from a single sample sequenced in a study of regulatory T cells in long-lasting Graves disease. As for time point: newly diagnosed GD, antithyroid drugs for less than 3 months. From RNA extracted from PBMCs, the TCR library was made. Through Arm-PCR of CDR3 regions and iRepertoire HTBI primers, TCR beta libraries were built. From the multiplex PCR reads, TCRdb called clonotypes with MiXCR, one entry per CDR3 protein. The repertoire has around 250,000 distinct CDR3 sequences, 18% of them found once; the top ten carry 12% to 15%. In addition, the sample was reused for a study of T cells in Graves' hyperthyroidism and ophthalmopathy.

Sample: peripheral blood mononuclear cells (PBMCs), taken at new diagnosis, from a patient treated with antithyroid drugs. The receptors were gathered from a woman aged 30 to 39 with Graves disease.

This clonotype was counted many times. Here the CDR3 reads CSASWATGAEKLFF. Here the CDR3 DNA reads TGCAGTGCTAGTTGGGCGACAGGGGCTGAAAAACTGTTTTTT. The rearrangement uses TRBV20-1 and TRBJ1-4; 8 nucleotides match TRBD1. From germline, CDR1 is DFQATT and CDR2 SNEGSKA (reference sequence). With 3 bases clipped from V and 7 bases from J, the junction kept 7 bases outside the gene matches. The CDR3 has 14 residues.

The chain has TRBV20-1 and TRBJ2-3; 7 bases line up with TRBD1. Germline CDR1 DFQATT, CDR2 SNEGSKA (reference sequence). Unmatched junction bases numbered 8, after V lost 5 bases and J lost 6 bases. The CDR3 totals 13 residues. CDR3 sequence reads: CSAGQARKDTQYF. CDR3 bases: TGCAGTGCTGGACAGGCACGCAAGGATACGCAGTATTTT.